The clone carrying this T cell receptor (beta chain) was seen repeatedly, ten times or more. This entry is derived from a study of CD8+CD57+ T cells in acquired aplastic anemia. Template material for TCR beta VDJ and CDR3 profiling consisted of genomic DNA. Via MiXCR, TCRdb re-called the reads, giving one row per CDR3 protein. This sample carries about 220,000 distinct CDR3 sequences, 34% of them seen once, and the ten largest clones take 1.1%. This receptor was obtained from a human donor in good health, serving as a control. The sample comprised sorted CD4+, CD8+, or CD8+CD57+ T cells (not recorded which) from PBMCs.

The CDR3 DNA is TGCAGCGTCGTGGACAGGGTATTTATGGACACTGAAGCTTTCTTT. Its translation is CSVVDRVFMDTEAFF. The chain recombines TRBV29-1 with TRBJ1-1; 8 nucleotides align to TRBD1. V gave up 6 bases and J gave up 3 bases; unmatched junction bases: 12. From germline, CDR1 is SQVTM and CDR2 ANQGSEA. The CDR3 is 15 amino acids.